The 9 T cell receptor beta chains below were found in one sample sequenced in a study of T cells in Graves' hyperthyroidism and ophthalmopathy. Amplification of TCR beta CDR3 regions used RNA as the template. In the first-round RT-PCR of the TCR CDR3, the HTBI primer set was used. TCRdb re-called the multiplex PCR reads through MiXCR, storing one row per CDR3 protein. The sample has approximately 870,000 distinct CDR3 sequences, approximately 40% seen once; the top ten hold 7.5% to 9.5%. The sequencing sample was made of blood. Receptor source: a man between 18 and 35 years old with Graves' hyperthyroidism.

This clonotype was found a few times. DNA of the CDR3: TGTGCCAGCAGCTTCACCGGACAGGGAGAACAGCCCCAGCATTTT. This codes for CASSFTGQGEQPQHF. The chain links TRBV5-5 to TRBJ1-5; 8 nucleotides agree with TRBD1. With 2 bases clipped from V and 7 bases from J, the junction kept 8 bases outside the gene matches. Per germline, CDR1 SGHKS and CDR2 YYEKEE (reference sequence). The CDR3 covers 15 residues.

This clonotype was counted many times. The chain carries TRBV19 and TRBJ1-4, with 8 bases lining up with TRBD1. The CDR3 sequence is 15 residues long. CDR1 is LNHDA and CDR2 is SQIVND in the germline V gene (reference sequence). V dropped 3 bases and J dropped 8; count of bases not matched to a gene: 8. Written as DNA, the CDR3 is TGTGCCAGTAGTATGGGAACAGGGGGTCGAGAAAAACTGTTTTTT. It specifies CASSMGTGGREKLFF.

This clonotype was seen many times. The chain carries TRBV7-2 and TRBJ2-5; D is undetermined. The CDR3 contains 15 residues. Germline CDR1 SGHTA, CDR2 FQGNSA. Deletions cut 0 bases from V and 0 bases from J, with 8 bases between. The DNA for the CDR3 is TGTGCCAGCAGCTTAGCGGCTTGGTACCAAGAGACCCAGTACTTC. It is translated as CASSLAAWYQETQYF.

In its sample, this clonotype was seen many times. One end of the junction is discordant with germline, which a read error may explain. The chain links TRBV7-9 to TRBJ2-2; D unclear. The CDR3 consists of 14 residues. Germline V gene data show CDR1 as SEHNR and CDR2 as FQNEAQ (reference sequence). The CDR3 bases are TGCGCCAGCAGCCAAGGCCCTAGTACCGGGGAGCTGTTTTTT. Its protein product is CASSQGPSTGELFF.

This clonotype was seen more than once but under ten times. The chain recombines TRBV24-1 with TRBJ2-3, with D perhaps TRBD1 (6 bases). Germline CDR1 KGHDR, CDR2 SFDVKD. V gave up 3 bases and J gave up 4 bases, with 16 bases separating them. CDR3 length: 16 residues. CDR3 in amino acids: CATSDRGDTNPDTQYF. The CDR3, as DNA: TGTGCCACCAGTGATCGAGGGGACACGAATCCAGATACGCAGTATTTT.

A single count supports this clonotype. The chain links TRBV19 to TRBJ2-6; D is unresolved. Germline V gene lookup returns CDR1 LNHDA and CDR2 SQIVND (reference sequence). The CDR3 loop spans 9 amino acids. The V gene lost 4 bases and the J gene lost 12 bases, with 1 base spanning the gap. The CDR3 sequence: CASSTVLTF. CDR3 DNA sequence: TGTGCCAGTAGTACCGTCCTGACTTTC.

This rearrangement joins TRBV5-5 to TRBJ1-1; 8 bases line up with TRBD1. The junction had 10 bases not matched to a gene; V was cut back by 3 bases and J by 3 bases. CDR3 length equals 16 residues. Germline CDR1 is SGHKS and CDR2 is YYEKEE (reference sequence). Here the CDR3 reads CASSSQGDRSYTEAFF. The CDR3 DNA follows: TGTGCCAGCAGCTCCCAAGGGGACAGGAGCTACACTGAAGCTTTCTTT.

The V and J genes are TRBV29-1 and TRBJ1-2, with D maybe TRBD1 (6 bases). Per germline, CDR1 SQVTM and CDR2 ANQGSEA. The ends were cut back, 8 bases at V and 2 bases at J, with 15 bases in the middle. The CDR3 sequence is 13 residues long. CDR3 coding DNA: TGCAGCTTGGAAGGGGGGCAGAACTATGGCTACACCTTC. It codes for CSLEGGQNYGYTF.

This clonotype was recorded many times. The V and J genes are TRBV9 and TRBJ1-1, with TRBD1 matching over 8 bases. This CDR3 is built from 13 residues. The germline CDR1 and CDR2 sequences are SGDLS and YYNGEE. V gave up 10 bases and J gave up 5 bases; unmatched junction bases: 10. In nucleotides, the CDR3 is TGTGCCTCCGAACAGGGGGAAGGGACTGAAGCTTTCTTT. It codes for CASEQGEGTEAFF. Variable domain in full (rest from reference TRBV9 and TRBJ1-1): DSGVTQTPKHLITATGQRVTLRCSPRSGDLSVYWYQQSLDQGLQFLIQYYNGEERAKGNILERFSAQQFPDLHSELNLSSLELGDSALYFCASEQGEGTEAFFGQGTRLTVV.